The clone carrying this T cell receptor (beta chain) has only a few counts. Antigen specificity is unknown. Trimming stripped 1 base from V and 6 bases from J, with 8 bases between. CDR3 size: 13 residues. The sample belongs to a study of T cell repertoires in cytomegalovirus infection. Study-wide context: Through public TCR beta signatures, both CMV infection and matching HLA type were indicated.

TCRdb called the reads again in MiXCR, with one record for every CDR3 protein. This repertoire shows over 300,000 distinct CDR3 sequences, about a sixth found once; its top ten account for more than 10%. Study conclusions and caveats: The study identified carriers of CMV plus the relevant HLA from cumulative public TCR beta family frequency. The study found HLA-C-restricted CMV-specific TCR beta clonotypes dominating the ex vivo response.

The sequenced sample was PBMCs. The receptor was isolated from a human donor in good health (CMV status not recorded). Some clones in this sample may be carry-over from other donors' samples. This chain links TRBV5-3 with TRBJ1-5; D gene unclear. TRBV5-3 is marked as an open reading frame, function uncertain. The CDR3: CARSLTGSQPQHF. CDR3 coding DNA: TGTGCCAGAAGCTTGACCGGGAGTCAGCCCCAGCATTTT.